This T cell receptor (beta chain) was found in a study of T cell responses to AZD1222 COVID-19 vaccine. The overall study: Doses given second, at about 4 or about 12 weeks, were pooled.

Details on this clone: The antigen is undetermined.

Findings of the study overall: Donors were mostly white British, more females; clonal diversity possibly underestimated.

Trimming pared 10 bases from V and 2 bases from J, leaving 20 bases between. In germline, CDR1 is MDHEN, CDR2 SYDVKM. This CDR3 is built from 15 residues. Profiled with immunoSEQ multiplex PCR; TCRdb holds only in-frame clones, not every one. Counted here are some 180,000 clones, over 80% occurring once; the ten biggest clones make up less than 11%. The receptor comes from an adult in good health. The sample in question was peripheral blood, obtained on day 0 of AZD1222 vaccination. The J gene is TRBJ1-1, the V gene TRBV28; D is undetermined. The CDR3 is CAIHGSMLPNTEAFF. CDR3 sequence (DNA): TGTGCCATACACGGGTCAATGCTCCCAAACACTGAAGCTTTCTTT.